These 8 T cell receptor beta chains were sequenced from one sample in a study of vaccination effects on CD4 cells after COVID-19. These receptors' antigens are unknown. Pools of viral peptides were used by the ViraFEST assay to expand antigen-specific CD4+ T cells ahead of sequencing. Researchers isolated CD4+ T cells once roughly nine days of culture had elapsed. As their vaccination, participants received two doses of either BNT162b2 or mRNA-1273. Libraries were prepared by immunoSEQ multiplex PCR; TCRdb keeps only in-frame clonotypes and omits some of them. Of some 68,000 clones in the sample, roughly four fifths were seen once. The sample consisted of CD4+ T cells from PBMCs cultured with HCoV-229E spike peptides, taken after COVID-19 vaccination. The receptors shown here come from a human donor who received a COVID-19 vaccine.

This chain links TRBV3-1 (or the pseudogene TRBV3-2) with TRBJ2-1, with 7 nucleotides matching TRBD1. Germline loops: CDR1 LGHDT, CDR2 YNNKEL (reference sequence). V shed 1 base, J shed 1 base, and the junction held 4 bases outside the gene matches. This CDR3 has 16 residues. The CDR3 DNA reads as TGTGCCAGCAGCCAAGGACGGGGACAGTCCTACAATGAGCAGTTCTTC. Amino acid sequence: CASSQGRGQSYNEQFF.

This CDR3 reads CSVEEDGTASSYNEQFF. The CDR3 DNA reads as TGCAGCGTTGAAGAGGATGGGACTGCGAGCTCCTACAATGAGCAGTTCTTC. The V gene is TRBV29-1, the J gene TRBJ2-1, with a weak D call TRBD2 (6 bases). CDR1 SQVTM and CDR2 ANQGSEA come from the germline V gene. V was shortened by 0 bases and J by 0 bases, with 15 bases between the two germline ends. The CDR3 sequence is 17 residues long.

The chain joins TRBV9 to TRBJ1-6; tentatively, D is TRBD1 (6 bases). V lost 3 bases to trimming and J lost 10 bases, with 17 bases between them. CDR1 is SGDLS, CDR2 YYNGEE, per germline. The CDR3 spans 15 residues. The DNA of the CDR3 is TGTGCCAGCAGCGCAAACAGGGTGTCAGGCTCACCCCTCCACTTT. Translated, it gives CASSANRVSGSPLHF.

This rearrangement joins TRBV6-2 or TRBV6-3 to TRBJ2-7, with 9 bases fitting TRBD1. There are 13 residues in the CDR3. The germline CDR1 and CDR2 sequences are MNHEY and SVGEGT. Unmatched junction bases numbered 3, after V lost 2 bases and J lost 7 bases. For the CDR3, the DNA is TGTGCCAGCAGTTACGACAGGGGGGGGGAGCAGTACGTC. Translated, it gives CASSYDRGGEQYV.

The CDR3: CASSAGEGRSQYV. DNA for the CDR3: TGTGCCAGCAGTGCGGGGGAAGGGCGGTCACAGTACGTC. This chain links TRBV2 with TRBJ2-7; maybe TRBD2 (6 bases). V was clipped by 4 bases and J by 10 bases, with 17 bases between them. This CDR3 region has 13 residues. Germline CDR1 is SNHLY and CDR2 is FYNNEI.

The rearrangement links TRBV10-3 to TRBJ2-7; TRBD1 might be the D (5 bases). V gave up 11 bases and J gave up 6 bases, with 14 bases separating them. The CDR3 covers 11 residues. Germline lookup yields CDR1 ENHRY and CDR2 SYGVKD. CDR3 region: CAPIAGSEQYV. As DNA, the CDR3 is TGTGCCCCCATAGCAGGGTCCGAGCAGTACGTC.

The V call is TRBV9, the J call TRBJ2-2; D unresolved. The CDR3 spans 14 residues. Between the trimmed V and J ends, which lost 4 bases and 1 base, there was a span of 8 bases. Germline assignment: CDR1 SGDLS and CDR2 YYNGEE. DNA of the CDR3: TGTGCCAGCAGCCCCTCGGGGAACACCGGGGAGCTGTTTTTT. Its translation is CASSPSGNTGELFF.

This rearrangement joins TRBV24-1 to TRBJ2-7, with TRBD2 matching over 7 bases. CDR3 length equals 16 residues. The V and J ends lost 4 bases and 4 bases, in that order; junction bases with no gene match: 12. Germline loops: CDR1 KGHDR, CDR2 SFDVKD. The CDR3 reads CATSDARSGGGYEQYV. The CDR3 DNA sequence: TGTGCCACCAGTGACGCTCGGTCGGGCGGGGGTTACGAGCAGTACGTC.